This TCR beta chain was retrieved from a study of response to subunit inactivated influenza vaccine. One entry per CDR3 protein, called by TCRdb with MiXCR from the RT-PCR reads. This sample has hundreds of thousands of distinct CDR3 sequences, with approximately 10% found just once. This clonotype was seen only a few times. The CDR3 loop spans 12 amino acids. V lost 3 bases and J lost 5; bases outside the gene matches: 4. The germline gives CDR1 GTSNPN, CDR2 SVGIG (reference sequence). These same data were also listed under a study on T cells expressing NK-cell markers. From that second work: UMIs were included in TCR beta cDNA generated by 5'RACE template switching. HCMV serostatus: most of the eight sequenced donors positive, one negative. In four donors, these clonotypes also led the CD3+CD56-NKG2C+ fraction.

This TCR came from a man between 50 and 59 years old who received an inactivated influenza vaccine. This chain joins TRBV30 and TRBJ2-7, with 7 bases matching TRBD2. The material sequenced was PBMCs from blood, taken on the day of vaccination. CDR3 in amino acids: CAWSGLENEQYF. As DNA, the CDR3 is TGTGCCTGGAGCGGACTAGAAAACGAGCAGTACTTC.